The 24 T cell receptor beta chains below all came from one sample that was sequenced in a study of T-cell memory formation after mild COVID-19. Using its own MiXCR run on the 5' RACE reads, TCRdb lists one record per CDR3 protein. Here the sample spans fewer than 700,000 distinct CDR3 sequences, roughly 20% being singletons. Material for sequencing was PBMCs or a T cell subset sorted from them (not recorded which). These receptors were collected from an adult woman who had mild COVID-19 (a few samples of this study predate the infection). Cell type and time point are not known.

Many counts were recorded for this clonotype. V and J are TRBV4-2 and TRBJ2-7; 7 bases map to TRBD2. The CDR3 loop spans 15 amino acids. Germline V gene lookup returns CDR1 LGHNA and CDR2 YNFKEQ. The V gene end was trimmed by 1 base and the J gene end by 3 bases; junction bases not matched to a gene: 6. The CDR3 protein is CASSQGVGRVYEQYF. The CDR3 bases are TGTGCCAGCAGCCAAGGGGTAGGGAGGGTCTACGAGCAGTACTTC.

This chain joins TRBV7-2 and TRBJ1-4; perhaps TRBD1 as D (5 bases). Per germline, CDR1 SGHTA and CDR2 FQGNSA. The CDR3 sequence is 14 residues long. With 6 bases removed from V and 0 bases from J, the gap between germline ends came to 8 bases. Written as DNA, the CDR3 is TGTGCCAGCAGAGGAGGGGCAACTAATGAAAAACTGTTTTTT. Its protein product is CASRGGATNEKLFF.

V gene TRBV19 combines with J gene TRBJ2-2; D might be TRBD2 (6 bases). CDR3 size: 17 residues. Germline CDR1 reads LNHDA; CDR2 reads SQIVND (reference sequence). V shed 6 bases and J shed 4 bases, with 21 bases lying between them. The chain's CDR3 is CASRVLGGVAGTGELFF. The CDR3 DNA follows: TGTGCCAGTAGGGTACTCGGGGGAGTGGCGGGCACCGGGGAGCTGTTTTTT.

The rearrangement uses TRBV20-1 and TRBJ2-1; tentatively, D is TRBD1 (7 bases). The CDR3 covers 15 residues. V lost 3 bases, J lost 0 bases, and 12 bases lay in between. The germline gives CDR1 DFQATT, CDR2 SNEGSKA (reference sequence). The CDR3 is CSASQGGSSYNEQFF. The CDR3 DNA reads TGCAGTGCTAGTCAGGGGGGAAGCTCCTACAATGAGCAGTTCTTC.

The chain has TRBV24-1 and TRBJ2-6, with unresolved D. The CDR3 is made up of 18 amino acids. CDR1 is KGHDR and CDR2 is SFDVKD in the germline V gene. The ends were cut back, 4 bases at V and 0 bases at J, with 15 bases in the middle. The DNA of the CDR3 is TGTGCCACCAGTGAGCCGAGGACGGGCCTCTCTGGGGCCAACGTCCTGACTTTC. Its protein is CATSEPRTGLSGANVLTF.

This clonotype was seen only a few times. The V gene is TRBV9, the J gene TRBJ2-5; 10 bases fit TRBD2. With 0 bases clipped from V and 5 bases from J, the junction kept 4 bases outside the gene matches. Germline CDR1 is SGDLS and CDR2 is YYNGEE. The CDR3 totals 15 residues. Here the CDR3 DNA reads TGTGCCAGCAGCGTAGGTACTAGCGGGATGGAGACCCAGTACTTC. This gives the protein CASSVGTSGMETQYF.

CDR3 residues: CASSLRRARGDVADTQYF. CDR3 bases: TGTGCCAGCAGTTTACGCCGAGCGAGGGGAGATGTAGCAGATACGCAGTATTTT. The V gene is TRBV27, the J gene TRBJ2-3; perhaps D is TRBD1 or TRBD2 (5 bases each). The CDR3 is 18 residues long. V lost 2 bases to trimming and J lost 4 bases, with 22 bases between them. Germline CDR1 and CDR2: MNHEY and SMNVEV (reference sequence).

This clonotype occurred a few times. The rearrangement uses TRBV7-3 and TRBJ2-5, with 11 bases identical to TRBD2. The CDR3 sequence is 15 residues long. V lost 5 bases, J lost 5 bases, and 7 bases stayed unmatched. Germline values: CDR1 SGHTA, CDR2 FQGTGA. DNA for the CDR3: TGTGCCAGCAGCCAATTAGCGGGGGGGCCGGAGACCCAGTACTTC. Amino acid sequence: CASSQLAGGPETQYF.

V is TRBV19 and J is TRBJ2-5, with a possible D match to TRBD1 (5 bases). CDR1 LNHDA and CDR2 SQIVND come from the germline V gene (reference sequence). V lost 9 bases to trimming and J lost 1 base, with 9 bases between them. The CDR3 is 12 amino acids. The CDR3 loop reads CARRQSQETQYF. DNA of the CDR3: TGTGCCAGGAGACAGTCCCAAGAGACCCAGTACTTC. Full variable domain (remainder filled in from reference TRBV19 and TRBJ2-5): DGGITQSPKYLFRKEGQNVTLSCEQNLNHDAMYWYRQDPGQGLRLIYYSQIVNDFQKGDIAEGYSVSREKKESFPLTVTSAQKNPTAFYLCARRQSQETQYFGPGTRLLVL.

The chain uses TRBV24-1 and TRBJ2-2; D is uncertain. This CDR3 has 14 residues. V shed 1 base and J shed 4 bases, with 6 bases lying between them. CDR1 is KGHDR, CDR2 SFDVKD, per germline. The CDR3 sequence: CATSDFLGTGELFF. The CDR3 DNA reads as TGTGCCACCAGTGATTTTCTGGGCACCGGGGAGCTGTTTTTT.

This clonotype was picked up a small number of times. Here the CDR3 reads CATSRVMARNLGTPLHF. CDR3 nucleotides: TGTGCCACCAGCAGAGTAATGGCCCGGAATCTCGGGACACCCCTCCACTTT. V gene TRBV15 combines with J gene TRBJ1-6, with D hard to call. V was trimmed by 1 base and J by 11 bases, leaving 21 bases between them. The CDR3 is 17 residues long. Germline V gene lookup returns CDR1 LNHNV and CDR2 YYDKDF (reference sequence).

This chain links TRBV12-3 or TRBV12-4 with TRBJ1-4, with a weak D call TRBD1 (5 bases). Trimming cost V 3 bases and J 8 bases, with 13 bases left between them. CDR3 size: 14 residues. CDR3 DNA sequence: TGTGCCAGCAGTTTGGCGGGGCCTGGGGAAAAACTGTTTTTT. It translates to CASSLAGPGEKLFF.

This clonotype was found a few times. This chain connects TRBV7-3 to TRBJ2-2; 10 bases align to TRBD1. The CDR3 spans 15 residues. From germline, CDR1 is SGHTA and CDR2 FQGTGA. Trimming cost V 5 bases and J 6 bases; bases outside gene matches: 6. The CDR3, as DNA: TGTGCCAGCAGCAGCCGGGACAGGGGTCCCGGGGAGCTGTTTTTT. Translation: CASSSRDRGPGELFF.

This clonotype was picked up a small number of times. This chain connects TRBV5-1 to TRBJ2-7; no clear D gene. Germline V gene lookup returns CDR1 SGHRS and CDR2 YFSETQ. Trimming took off 4 bases at V and 6 bases at J, with 11 bases between the two ends. The CDR3 extends over 12 amino acids. DNA of the CDR3: TGCGCCAGCAGCCCCCGATTGGGCGAGCAGTACTTC. Its protein is CASSPRLGEQYF.

This clonotype was seen only a few times. V usage is TRBV6-5 and J usage is TRBJ2-1; 12 bases map to TRBD1. The germline V gene encodes CDR1 MNHEY and CDR2 SVGAGI. V was pared by 4 bases and J by 7 bases, with 5 bases of the junction left unmatched. The CDR3 length is 15 residues. The CDR3 is CASSSGQGARNEQFF. The CDR3 nucleotides are TGTGCCAGCAGTTCGGGACAGGGGGCGCGGAATGAGCAGTTCTTC.

For the CDR3, the DNA is TGTGCCAGCAGTGAATCCTGGGGGCTAGCGGCTTCCTACAATGAGCAGTTCTTC. This gives the protein CASSESWGLAASYNEQFF. The chain is built from TRBV2 and TRBJ2-1; weak D call: TRBD2 (7 bases). This CDR3 comprises 18 residues. CDR1 and CDR2 from the germline V gene are SNHLY and FYNNEI. V was shortened by 2 bases and J by 1 base, with 18 bases between the two germline ends. Using reference TRBV2 and TRBJ2-1 for the parts outside the CDR3, the full variable domain is EPEVTQTPSHQVTQMGQEVILRCVPISNHLYFYWYRQILGQKVEFLVSFYNNEISEKSEIFDDQFSVERPDGSNFTLKIRSTKLEDSAMYFCASSESWGLAASYNEQFFGPGTRLTVL.

V and J are TRBV7-2 and TRBJ1-5; D is unresolved. With 2 bases removed from V and 0 bases from J, the gap between germline ends came to 8 bases. Germline V gene sequence: CDR1 SGHTA, CDR2 FQGNSA. The CDR3 runs 15 residues. CDR3 DNA sequence: TGTGCCAGCAGCTTAATGGGTCTTAGCAATCAGCCCCAGCATTTT. It is translated as CASSLMGLSNQPQHF. Looking up the rest from reference TRBV7-2 and TRBJ1-5 gives the full variable domain: GAGVSQSPSNKVTEKGKDVELRCDPISGHTALYWYRQSLGQGLEFLIYFQGNSAPDKSGLPSDRFSAERTGGSVSTLTIQRTQQEDSAVYLCASSLMGLSNQPQHFGDGTRLSIL.

This clonotype was counted once. The chain is built from TRBV7-2 and TRBJ2-7, with TRBD1 as a possible D gene (6 bases). Trimming left V 5 bases short and J 2 bases short, with 13 bases between. Per the germline V gene, CDR1 is SGHTA and CDR2 is FQGNSA. The CDR3 covers 14 residues. CDR3 residues: CASSRHRDAYEQYF. The CDR3, as DNA: TGTGCCAGCAGCAGACACAGGGATGCCTACGAGCAGTACTTC.

The chain recombines TRBV7-8 with TRBJ2-3; unclear D gene. The CDR3 runs 15 residues. Trimming removed 2 bases at V and 1 base at J, with 10 bases between. CDR1 and CDR2 from the germline V gene are SGHVS and FQNEAQ. The CDR3: CASSLHFGGTDTQYF. CDR3 coding DNA: TGTGCCAGCAGCTTACACTTTGGAGGCACAGATACGCAGTATTTT.

This clonotype was seen only a few times. The rearrangement links TRBV29-1 to TRBJ2-2; no definite D call. This CDR3 contains 12 residues. V gave up 1 base and J gave up 9 bases, with 9 bases separating them. CDR1 and CDR2 from the germline V gene are SQVTM and ANQGSEA. CDR3 nucleotide sequence: TGCAGCGTTGAAGGCAGTACCCGGGAGCTGTTTTTT. Translating it yields CSVEGSTRELFF.

The chain is built from TRBV28 and TRBJ1-5; D gene uncertain. CDR3 length: 14 residues. Germline loops: CDR1 MDHEN, CDR2 SYDVKM. V was pared by 5 bases and J by 3 bases, with 11 bases between. CDR3 region: CASSLMLDNQPQHF. In nucleotides, the CDR3 is TGTGCCAGCAGTCTGATGTTGGACAATCAGCCCCAGCATTTT.

This clonotype was seen many times. The V and J genes are TRBV5-5 and TRBJ1-1, with D perhaps TRBD1 (5 bases). Germline V lookup: CDR1 SGHKS, CDR2 YYEKEE (reference sequence). V lost 7 bases to trimming and J lost 0 bases, with 10 bases between them. The CDR3 covers 13 residues. DNA for the CDR3: TGTGCCAGCTTGAAGGACATGAACACTGAAGCTTTCTTT. It yields the protein CASLKDMNTEAFF.

The chain recombines TRBV20-1 with TRBJ2-1; 10 bases map to TRBD2. CDR1 DFQATT and CDR2 SNEGSKA come from the germline V gene (reference sequence). There are 16 residues in the CDR3. Trimming removed 0 bases from V and 2 bases from J; junction bases left unmatched: 4. This chain's CDR3 is CSARDPSGGPYNEQFF. The CDR3 DNA reads TGCAGTGCTAGAGATCCTAGCGGGGGCCCCTACAATGAGCAGTTCTTC.

The J gene is TRBJ2-7, the V gene TRBV7-9; TRBD1 matches at 8 bases. Per germline, CDR1 SEHNR and CDR2 FQNEAQ (reference sequence). The length of the CDR3 is 17 residues. V gave up 2 bases and J gave up 6 bases; unmatched junction bases: 15. The CDR3 DNA is TGTGCCAGCAGCTTATTGGAAGGCAGGGGGCAACTCGGCGAGCAGTACTTC. This encodes CASSLLEGRGQLGEQYF.